The sequence of this T cell receptor (beta chain) was determined in a study of blood T cell repertoires in COVID-19. At the level of the study: T cells, B-cell-depleted T cells, or PBMCs supplied cDNA or gDNA.

The CDR3 loop spans 15 amino acids. V was trimmed by 0 bases and J by 6 bases, leaving 14 bases between them. Germline V gives CDR1 SGHNT, CDR2 YYREEE (reference sequence). TCRdb's copy holds only in-frame clones and misses some; the assay was immunoSEQ multiplex PCR. The sample consists of roughly 160,000 clones, around 86% of them appearing once. The source material was peripheral blood. The sequence came from a man aged 55 to 70 with acute or convalescent COVID-19. This chain joins TRBV5-4 and TRBJ2-3, with D possibly matching TRBD1 (6 bases). The CDR3 region is CASSLGRGEWDTQYF. Here the CDR3 DNA reads TGTGCCAGCAGCTTGGGCAGGGGTGAATGGGATACGCAGTATTTT.